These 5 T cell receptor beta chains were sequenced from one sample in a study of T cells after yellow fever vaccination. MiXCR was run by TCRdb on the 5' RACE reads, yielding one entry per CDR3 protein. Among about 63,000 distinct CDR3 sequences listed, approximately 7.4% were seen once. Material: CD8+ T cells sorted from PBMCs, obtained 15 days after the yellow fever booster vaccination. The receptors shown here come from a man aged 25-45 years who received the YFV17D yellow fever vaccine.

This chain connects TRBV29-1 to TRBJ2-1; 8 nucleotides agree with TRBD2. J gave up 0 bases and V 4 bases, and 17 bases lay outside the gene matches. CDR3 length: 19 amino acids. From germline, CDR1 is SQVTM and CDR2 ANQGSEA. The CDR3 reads CSVVPLWASGRSSYNEQFF. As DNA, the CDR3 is TGCAGCGTTGTCCCCCTCTGGGCTAGCGGGCGGAGCTCCTACAATGAGCAGTTCTTC.

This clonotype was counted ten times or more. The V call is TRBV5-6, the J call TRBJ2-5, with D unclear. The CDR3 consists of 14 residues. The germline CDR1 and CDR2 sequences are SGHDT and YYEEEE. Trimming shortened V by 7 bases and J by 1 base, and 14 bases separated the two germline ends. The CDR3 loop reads CASHPLGLQETQYF. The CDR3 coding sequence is TGTGCCAGCCATCCGCTAGGGCTCCAAGAGACCCAGTACTTC. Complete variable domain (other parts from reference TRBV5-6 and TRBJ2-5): DAGVTQSPTHLIKTRGQQVTLRCSPKSGHDTVSWYQQALGQGPQFIFQYYEEEERQRGNFPDRFSGHQFPNYSSELNVNALLLGDSALYLCASHPLGLQETQYFGPGTRLLVL.

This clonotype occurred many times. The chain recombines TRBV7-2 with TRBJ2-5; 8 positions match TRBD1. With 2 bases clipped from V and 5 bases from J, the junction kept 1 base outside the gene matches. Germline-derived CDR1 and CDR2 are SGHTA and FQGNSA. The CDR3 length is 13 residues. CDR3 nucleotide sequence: TGTGCCAGCAGCTTACCAGGGGGCGAGACCCAGTACTTC. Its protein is CASSLPGGETQYF. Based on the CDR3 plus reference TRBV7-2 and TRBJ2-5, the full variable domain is GAGVSQSPSNKVTEKGKDVELRCDPISGHTALYWYRQSLGQGLEFLIYFQGNSAPDKSGLPSDRFSAERTGGSVSTLTIQRTQQEDSAVYLCASSLPGGETQYFGPGTRLLVL.

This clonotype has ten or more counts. The CDR3 region is CATSREPREQYF. In nucleotides, the CDR3 is TGTGCCACCAGCAGAGAACCTCGCGAGCAGTACTTC. The chain carries TRBV15 and TRBJ2-7; D ambiguous. Germline lookup yields CDR1 LNHNV and CDR2 YYDKDF (reference sequence). The CDR3 is 12 residues long. V lost 0 bases and J lost 6, with 6 bases in between.

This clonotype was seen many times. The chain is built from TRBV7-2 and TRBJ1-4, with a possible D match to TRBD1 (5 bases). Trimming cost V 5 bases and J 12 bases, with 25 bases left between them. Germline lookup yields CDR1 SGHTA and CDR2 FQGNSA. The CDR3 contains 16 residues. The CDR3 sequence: CASSPRGGSLPWELFF. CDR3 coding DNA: TGTGCCAGCAGCCCCCGGGGCGGGAGCCTCCCCTGGGAACTGTTTTTT.